This T cell receptor beta chain derives from a study of early T cells in non-severe SARS-CoV-2 infection. This clonotype showed up just a few times. The junction departs from germline at one end; a sequencing error may be responsible. Unique molecular identifiers tagged individual cDNA molecules. MiXCR, applied by TCRdb to the 5' RACE reads, yields one record per CDR3 protein. The table lists about 97,000 distinct CDR3 sequences, 11% of them singletons. The source was whole blood, collected at baseline. This receptor was taken from an adult who was a healthcare worker with PCR-confirmed SARS-CoV-2 infection or an uninfected control (not recorded which).

Written as DNA, the CDR3 is TGTGCCAGCAGCCCGATCAGGACCACCAGGGAGCTGTTTTTT. Translated: CASSPIRTTRELFF. V is TRBV7-8 and J is TRBJ2-2; unclear D gene. The CDR3 length is 14 residues. Germline V gene lookup returns CDR1 SGHVS and CDR2 FQNEAQ.